This T cell receptor beta chain was obtained from a study of spatial heterogeneity in lung cancer. Study-wide results and caveats: Tumors with more nonsynonymous mutations had more expanded intratumoral alpha and beta TCRs. Estimates put coverage of tumor T cells 5.5% to 8% for alpha and 11% to 15% for beta chains.

The sample's time point: sample taken at primary tumor resection. The donors comprised some 70 untreated early-stage non-small cell lung cancer patients. CDR3 length: 15 amino acids. Germline V CDR1 and CDR2: SNHLY, FYNNEI. V was trimmed by 7 bases and J by 1 base, leaving 13 bases between them. Each CDR3 protein is one row after TCRdb ran MiXCR on the 5' RACE reads. Here the sample spans under 7,000 distinct CDR3 sequences, around 13% being singletons. This clonotype is classed as medium-sized (0.01 to 0.1%). The antigen remains undetermined. Sample: lung tumor tissue, taken at surgery. This clonotype was obtained from a male donor with early-stage non-small cell lung cancer. This chain links TRBV2 with TRBJ2-2; D is possibly TRBD1 (6 bases). The CDR3 here is CASISARGNTGELFF. The CDR3 DNA reads as TGTGCCAGCATATCCGCCAGGGGGAACACCGGGGAGCTGTTTTTT.